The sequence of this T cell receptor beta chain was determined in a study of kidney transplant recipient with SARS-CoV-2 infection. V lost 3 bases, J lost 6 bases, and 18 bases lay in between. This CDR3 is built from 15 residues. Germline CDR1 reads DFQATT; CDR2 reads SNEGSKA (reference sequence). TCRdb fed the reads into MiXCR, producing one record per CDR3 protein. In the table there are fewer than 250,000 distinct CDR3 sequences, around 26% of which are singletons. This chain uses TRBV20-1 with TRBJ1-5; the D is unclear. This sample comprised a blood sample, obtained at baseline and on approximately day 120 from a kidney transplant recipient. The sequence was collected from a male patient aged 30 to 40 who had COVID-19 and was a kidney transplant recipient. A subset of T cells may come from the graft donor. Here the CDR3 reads CSASPPIGRRQPQHF. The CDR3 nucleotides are TGCAGTGCTAGTCCCCCAATTGGGAGGCGTCAGCCCCAGCATTTT.